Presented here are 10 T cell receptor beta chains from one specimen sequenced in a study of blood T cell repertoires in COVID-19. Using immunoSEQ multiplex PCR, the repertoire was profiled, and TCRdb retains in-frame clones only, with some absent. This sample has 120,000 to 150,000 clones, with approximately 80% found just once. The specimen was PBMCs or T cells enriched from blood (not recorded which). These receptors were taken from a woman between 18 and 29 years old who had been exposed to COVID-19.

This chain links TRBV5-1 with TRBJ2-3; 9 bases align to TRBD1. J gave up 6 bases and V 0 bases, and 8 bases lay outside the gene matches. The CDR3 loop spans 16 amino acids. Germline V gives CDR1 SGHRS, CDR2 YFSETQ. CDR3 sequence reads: CASSLAGTGPPDTQYF. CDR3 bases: TGCGCCAGCAGCTTGGCCGGGACAGGGCCTCCGGATACGCAGTATTTT.

The CDR3 nucleotides read TGTGCCAGCAGTTTAAGGACTAGCGGGAGGGGGAGCTCTGGGGCCAACGTCCTGACTTTC. Amino acid sequence: CASSLRTSGRGSSGANVLTF. The chain couples TRBV27 to TRBJ2-6, with 15 bases matching TRBD2. The CDR3 is made up of 20 amino acids. Germline V CDR1 and CDR2: MNHEY, SMNVEV (reference sequence). The V and J ends lost 2 bases and 0 bases, in that order; junction bases with no gene match: 5.

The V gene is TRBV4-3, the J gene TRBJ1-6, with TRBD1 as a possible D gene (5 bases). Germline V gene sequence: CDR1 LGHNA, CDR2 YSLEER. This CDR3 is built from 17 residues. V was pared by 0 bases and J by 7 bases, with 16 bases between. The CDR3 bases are TGCGCCAGCAGCCAAGACCTTTCCGGGACTCGGAATTCACCCCTCCACTTT. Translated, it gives CASSQDLSGTRNSPLHF.

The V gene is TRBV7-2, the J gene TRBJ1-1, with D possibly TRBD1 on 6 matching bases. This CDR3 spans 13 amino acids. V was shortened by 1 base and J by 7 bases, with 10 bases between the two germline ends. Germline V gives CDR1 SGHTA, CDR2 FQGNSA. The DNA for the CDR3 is TGTGCCAGCAGCTTAGTGGGGGCCCTTGAAGCTTTCTTT. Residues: CASSLVGALEAFF.

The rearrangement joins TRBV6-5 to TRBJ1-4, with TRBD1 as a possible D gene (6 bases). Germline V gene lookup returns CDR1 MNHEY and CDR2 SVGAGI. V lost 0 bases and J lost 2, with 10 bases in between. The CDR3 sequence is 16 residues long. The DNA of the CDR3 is TGTGCCAGCAGTTACTCTCTCCAGGGGACTAATGAAAAACTGTTTTTT. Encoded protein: CASSYSLQGTNEKLFF.

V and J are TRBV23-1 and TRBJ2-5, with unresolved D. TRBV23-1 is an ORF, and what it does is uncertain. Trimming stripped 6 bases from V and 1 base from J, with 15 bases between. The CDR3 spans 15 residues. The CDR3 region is CASRDGQASQETQYF. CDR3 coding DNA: TGCGCCAGCAGGGATGGGCAGGCCTCCCAAGAGACCCAGTACTTC.

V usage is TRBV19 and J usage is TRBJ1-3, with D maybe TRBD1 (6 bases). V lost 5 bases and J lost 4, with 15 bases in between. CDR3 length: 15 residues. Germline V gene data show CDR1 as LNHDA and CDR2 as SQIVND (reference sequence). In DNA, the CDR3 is TGTGCCAGTAGTCCAAACGAGGGGGTAGGAAACACCATATATTTT. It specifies CASSPNEGVGNTIYF.

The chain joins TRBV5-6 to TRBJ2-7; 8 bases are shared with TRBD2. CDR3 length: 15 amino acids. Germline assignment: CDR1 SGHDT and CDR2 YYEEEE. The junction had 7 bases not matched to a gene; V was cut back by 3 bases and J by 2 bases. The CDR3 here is CASSSTTGLAYEQYF. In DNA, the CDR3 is TGTGCCAGCAGCTCCACAACGGGACTAGCCTACGAGCAGTACTTC.

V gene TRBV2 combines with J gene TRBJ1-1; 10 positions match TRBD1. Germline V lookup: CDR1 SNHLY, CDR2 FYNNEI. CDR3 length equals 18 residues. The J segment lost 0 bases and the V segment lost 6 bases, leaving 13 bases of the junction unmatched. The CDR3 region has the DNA TGTGCCAGCAGAGGCCGGACAGGGGGGTTCTCTTTGAACACTGAAGCTTTCTTT. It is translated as CASRGRTGGFSLNTEAFF. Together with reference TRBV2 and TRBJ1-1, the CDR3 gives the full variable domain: EPEVTQTPSHQVTQMGQEVILRCVPISNHLYFYWYRQILGQKVEFLVSFYNNEISEKSEIFDDQFSVERPDGSNFTLKIRSTKLEDSAMYFCASRGRTGGFSLNTEAFFGQGTRLTVV.

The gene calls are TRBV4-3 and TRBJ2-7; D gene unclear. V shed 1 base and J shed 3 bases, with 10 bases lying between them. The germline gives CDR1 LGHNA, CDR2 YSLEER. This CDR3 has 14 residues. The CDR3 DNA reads TGCGCCAGCAGCCAAGTTGTCACAAACTACGAGCAGTACTTC. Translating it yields CASSQVVTNYEQYF.